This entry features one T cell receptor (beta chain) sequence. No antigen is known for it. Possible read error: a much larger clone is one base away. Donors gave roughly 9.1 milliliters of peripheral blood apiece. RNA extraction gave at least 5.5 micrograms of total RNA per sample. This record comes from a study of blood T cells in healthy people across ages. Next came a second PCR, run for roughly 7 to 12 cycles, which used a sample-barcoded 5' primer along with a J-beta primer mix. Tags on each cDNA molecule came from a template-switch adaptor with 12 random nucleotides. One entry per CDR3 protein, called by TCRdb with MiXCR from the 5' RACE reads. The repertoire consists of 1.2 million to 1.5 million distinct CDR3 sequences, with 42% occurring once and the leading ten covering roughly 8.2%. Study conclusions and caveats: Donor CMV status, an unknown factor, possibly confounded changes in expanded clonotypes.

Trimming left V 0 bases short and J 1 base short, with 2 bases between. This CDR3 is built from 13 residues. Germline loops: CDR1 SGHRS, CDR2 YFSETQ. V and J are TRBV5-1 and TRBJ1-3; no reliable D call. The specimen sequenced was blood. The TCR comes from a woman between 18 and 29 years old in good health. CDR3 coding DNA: TGCGCCAGCAGCTTGGAGTCTGGAAACACCATATATTTT. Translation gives CASSLESGNTIYF.